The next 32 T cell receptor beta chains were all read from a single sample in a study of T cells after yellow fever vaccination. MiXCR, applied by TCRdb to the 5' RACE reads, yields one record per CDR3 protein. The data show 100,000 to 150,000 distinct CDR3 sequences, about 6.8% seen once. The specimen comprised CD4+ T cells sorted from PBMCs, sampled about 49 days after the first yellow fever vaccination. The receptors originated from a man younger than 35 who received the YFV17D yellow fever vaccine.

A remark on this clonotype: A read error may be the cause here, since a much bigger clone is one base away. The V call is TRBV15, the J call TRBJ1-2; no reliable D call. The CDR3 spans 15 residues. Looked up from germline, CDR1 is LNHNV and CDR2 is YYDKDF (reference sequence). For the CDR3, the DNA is TGTGCCACCAGCAGGATGTTCACAGCTGCCTATGGCTTCACCTTC. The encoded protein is CATSRMFTAAYGFTF.

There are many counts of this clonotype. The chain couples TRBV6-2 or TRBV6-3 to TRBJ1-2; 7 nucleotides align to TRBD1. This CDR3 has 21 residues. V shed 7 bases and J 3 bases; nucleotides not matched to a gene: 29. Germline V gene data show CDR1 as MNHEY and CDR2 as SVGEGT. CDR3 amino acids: CASTLLWDSWISGARHYGYTF. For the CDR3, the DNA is TGTGCCAGCACCCTTTTATGGGACAGCTGGATATCAGGGGCGCGTCACTATGGCTACACCTTC.

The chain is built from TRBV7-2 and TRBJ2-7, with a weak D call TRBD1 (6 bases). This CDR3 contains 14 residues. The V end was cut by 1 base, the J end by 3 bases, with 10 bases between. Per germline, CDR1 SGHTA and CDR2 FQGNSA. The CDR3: CASSLERGYYEQYV. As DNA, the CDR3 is TGTGCCAGCAGCTTAGAAAGGGGGTACTACGAGCAGTACGTC.

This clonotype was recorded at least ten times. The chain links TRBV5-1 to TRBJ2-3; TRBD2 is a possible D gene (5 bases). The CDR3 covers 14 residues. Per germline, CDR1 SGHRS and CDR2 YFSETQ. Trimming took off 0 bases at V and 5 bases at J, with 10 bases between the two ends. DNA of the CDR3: TGCGCCAGCAGCTTGGGGCGTAGCGTAGATACGCAGTATTTT. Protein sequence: CASSLGRSVDTQYF.

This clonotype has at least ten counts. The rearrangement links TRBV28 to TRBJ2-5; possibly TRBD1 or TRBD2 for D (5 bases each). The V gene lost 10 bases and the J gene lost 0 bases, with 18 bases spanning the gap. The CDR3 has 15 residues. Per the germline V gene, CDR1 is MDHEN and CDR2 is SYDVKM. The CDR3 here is CATFGAGGNQETQYF. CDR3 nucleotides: TGTGCCACCTTCGGGGCGGGTGGCAACCAAGAGACCCAGTACTTC.

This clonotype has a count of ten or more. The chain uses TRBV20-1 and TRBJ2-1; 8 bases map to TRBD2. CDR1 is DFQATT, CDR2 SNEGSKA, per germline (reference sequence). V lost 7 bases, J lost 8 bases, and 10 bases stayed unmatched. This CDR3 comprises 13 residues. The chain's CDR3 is CSVPGLGSDEQFF. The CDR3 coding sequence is TGCAGTGTTCCGGGACTAGGATCCGATGAGCAGTTCTTC.

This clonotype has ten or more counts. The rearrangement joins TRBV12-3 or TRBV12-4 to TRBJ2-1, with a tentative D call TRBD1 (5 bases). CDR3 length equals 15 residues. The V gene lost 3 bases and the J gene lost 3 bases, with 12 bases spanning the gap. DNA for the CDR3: TGTGCCAGCAGTTTCTCACAGGTCCTCTACAATGAGCAGTTCTTC. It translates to CASSFSQVLYNEQFF.

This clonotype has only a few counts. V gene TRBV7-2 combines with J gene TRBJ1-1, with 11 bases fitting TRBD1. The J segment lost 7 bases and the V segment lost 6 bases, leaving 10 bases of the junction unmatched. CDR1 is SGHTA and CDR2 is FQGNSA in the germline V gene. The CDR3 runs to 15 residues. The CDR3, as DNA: TGTGCCAGCAGGACAAGAGGGACAGGGGGGATTGAAGCTTTCTTT. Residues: CASRTRGTGGIEAFF.

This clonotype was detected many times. The CDR3 DNA is TGCAGTGCTAGTGTTCAAGGGTTCGGTACGCCCCAGCATTTT. It specifies CSASVQGFGTPQHF. The chain combines TRBV20-1 with TRBJ1-5; the D is unclear. The CDR3 contains 14 residues. CDR1 and CDR2 from the germline V gene are DFQATT and SNEGSKA (reference sequence). Trimming took off 3 bases at V and 9 bases at J, with 18 bases between the two ends.

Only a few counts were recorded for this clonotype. In nucleotides, the CDR3 is TGTGCCAGTAGTACGCACAGGGCCCCCCAAAACATTCAGTACTTC. Translated: CASSTHRAPQNIQYF. This rearrangement joins TRBV19 to TRBJ2-4, with a possible D match to TRBD1 (6 bases). V lost 4 bases, J lost 5 bases, and 15 bases lay in between. CDR1 is LNHDA and CDR2 is SQIVND in the germline V gene (reference sequence). The CDR3 loop spans 15 amino acids.

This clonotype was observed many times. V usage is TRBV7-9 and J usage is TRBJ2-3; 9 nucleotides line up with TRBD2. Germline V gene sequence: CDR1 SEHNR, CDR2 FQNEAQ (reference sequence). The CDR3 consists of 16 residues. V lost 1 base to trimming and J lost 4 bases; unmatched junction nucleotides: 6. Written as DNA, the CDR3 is TGTGCCAGCAGCTTAGAAGGCGGGGGGGCATCAGATACGCAGTATTTT. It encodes CASSLEGGGASDTQYF.

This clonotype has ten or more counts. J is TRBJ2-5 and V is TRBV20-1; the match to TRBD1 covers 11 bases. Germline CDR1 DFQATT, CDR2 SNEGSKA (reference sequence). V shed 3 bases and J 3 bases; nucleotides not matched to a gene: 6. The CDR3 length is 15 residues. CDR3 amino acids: CSARDPGQGEETQYF. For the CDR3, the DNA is TGCAGTGCTAGGGACCCGGGACAGGGGGAAGAGACCCAGTACTTC.

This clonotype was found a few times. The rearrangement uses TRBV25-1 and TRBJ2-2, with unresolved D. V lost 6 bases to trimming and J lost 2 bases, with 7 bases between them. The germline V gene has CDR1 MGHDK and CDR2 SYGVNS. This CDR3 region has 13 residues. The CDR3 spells CASRRDNTGELFF. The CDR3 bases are TGTGCCAGCAGAAGAGATAACACCGGGGAGCTGTTTTTT.

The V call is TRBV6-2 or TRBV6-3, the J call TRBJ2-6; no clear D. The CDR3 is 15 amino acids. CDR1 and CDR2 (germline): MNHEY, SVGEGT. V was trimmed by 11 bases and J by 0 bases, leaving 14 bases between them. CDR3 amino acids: CAVQPGFSGANVLTF. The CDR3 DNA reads TGTGCCGTACAGCCTGGCTTCTCTGGGGCCAACGTCCTGACTTTC.

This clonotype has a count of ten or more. The CDR3 coding sequence is TGCAGTGCTATAATGGAGGCCATGAACACTGAAGCTTTCTTT. As protein: CSAIMEAMNTEAFF. The chain carries TRBV20-1 and TRBJ1-1; D is ambiguous. Germline V gene data show CDR1 as DFQATT and CDR2 as SNEGSKA (reference sequence). This CDR3 region has 14 residues. Trimming removed 4 bases from V and 0 bases from J, with 12 bases in between.

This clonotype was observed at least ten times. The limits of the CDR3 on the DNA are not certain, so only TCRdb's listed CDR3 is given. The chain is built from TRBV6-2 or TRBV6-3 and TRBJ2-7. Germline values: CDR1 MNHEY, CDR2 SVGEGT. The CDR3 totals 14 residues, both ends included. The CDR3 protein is CASSSSTSFYEQYF.

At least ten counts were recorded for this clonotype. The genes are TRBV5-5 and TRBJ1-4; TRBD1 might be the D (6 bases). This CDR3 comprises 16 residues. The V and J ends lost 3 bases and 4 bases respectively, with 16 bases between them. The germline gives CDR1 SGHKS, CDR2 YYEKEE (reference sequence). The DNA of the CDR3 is TGTGCCAGCAGCTCCGGGACACTCGTCGATAATGAAAAACTGTTTTTT. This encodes CASSSGTLVDNEKLFF.

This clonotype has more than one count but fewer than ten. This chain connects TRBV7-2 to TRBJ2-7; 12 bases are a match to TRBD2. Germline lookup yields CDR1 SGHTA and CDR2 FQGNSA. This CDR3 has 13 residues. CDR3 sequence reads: CASSLAGGLEQYV. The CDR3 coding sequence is TGTGCCAGCAGCCTAGCGGGGGGGCTCGAGCAGTACGTC.

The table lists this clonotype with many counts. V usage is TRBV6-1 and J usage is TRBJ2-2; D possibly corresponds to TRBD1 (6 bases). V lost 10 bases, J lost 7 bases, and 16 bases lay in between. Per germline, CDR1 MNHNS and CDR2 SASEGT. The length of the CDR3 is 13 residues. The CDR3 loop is CATQGLLDGELFF. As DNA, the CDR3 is TGTGCCACCCAGGGGCTTCTTGACGGGGAGCTGTTTTTT.

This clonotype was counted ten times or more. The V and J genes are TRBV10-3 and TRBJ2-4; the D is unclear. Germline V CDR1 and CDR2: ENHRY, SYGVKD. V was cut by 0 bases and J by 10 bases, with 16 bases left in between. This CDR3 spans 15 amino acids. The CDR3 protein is CAISESKTGKMIQYF. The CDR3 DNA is TGTGCCATCAGTGAGTCGAAGACTGGGAAAATGATTCAGTACTTC.

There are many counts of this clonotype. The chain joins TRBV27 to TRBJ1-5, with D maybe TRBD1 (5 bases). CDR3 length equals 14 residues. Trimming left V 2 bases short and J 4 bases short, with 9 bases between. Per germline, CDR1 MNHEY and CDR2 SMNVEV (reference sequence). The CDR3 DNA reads TGTGCCAGCAGTTTAGCGGGGCTAAATCAGCCCCAGCATTTT. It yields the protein CASSLAGLNQPQHF.

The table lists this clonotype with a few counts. CDR3 sequence reads: CASSLAAGGGEQFF. CDR3 nucleotide sequence: TGTGCCAGCAGCTTGGCAGCGGGGGGTGGTGAGCAGTTCTTC. The chain links TRBV5-4 to TRBJ2-1; 9 bases are a match to TRBD2. From germline, CDR1 is SGHNT and CDR2 YYREEE (reference sequence). This CDR3 has 14 amino acids. V gave up 0 bases and J gave up 9 bases; unmatched junction bases: 4.

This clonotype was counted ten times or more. For the CDR3, the DNA is TGTGCCAGCAGACAGATAGGGGGGAATCAGCCCCAGCATTTT. Its translation: CASRQIGGNQPQHF. The J gene is TRBJ1-5, the V gene TRBV4-2; the D gene is possibly TRBD1 (6 bases). Germline V gene lookup returns CDR1 LGHNA and CDR2 YNFKEQ. The length of the CDR3 is 14 residues. V shed 6 bases and J shed 4 bases, with 13 bases lying between them.

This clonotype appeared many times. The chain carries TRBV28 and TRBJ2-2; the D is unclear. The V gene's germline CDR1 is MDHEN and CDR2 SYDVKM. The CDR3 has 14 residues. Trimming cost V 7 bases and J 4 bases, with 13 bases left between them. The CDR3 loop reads CASMGSLLTGELFF. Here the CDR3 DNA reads TGTGCCAGCATGGGCAGCCTGCTCACCGGGGAGCTGTTTTTT.

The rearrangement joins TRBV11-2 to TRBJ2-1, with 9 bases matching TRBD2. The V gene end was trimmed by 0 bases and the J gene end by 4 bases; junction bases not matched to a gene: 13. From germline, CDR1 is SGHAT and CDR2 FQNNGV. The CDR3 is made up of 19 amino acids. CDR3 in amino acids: CASSLDRWIAGVEYNEQFF. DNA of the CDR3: TGTGCCAGCAGCTTAGATAGATGGATAGCGGGGGTCGAGTACAATGAGCAGTTCTTC.

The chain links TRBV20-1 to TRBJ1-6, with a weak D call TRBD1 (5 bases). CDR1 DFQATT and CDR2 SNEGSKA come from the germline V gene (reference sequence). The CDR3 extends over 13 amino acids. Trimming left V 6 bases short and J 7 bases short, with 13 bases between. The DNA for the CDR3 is TGCAGTGCGCCCGGGACGCTAAATTCACCCCTCCACTTT. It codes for CSAPGTLNSPLHF.

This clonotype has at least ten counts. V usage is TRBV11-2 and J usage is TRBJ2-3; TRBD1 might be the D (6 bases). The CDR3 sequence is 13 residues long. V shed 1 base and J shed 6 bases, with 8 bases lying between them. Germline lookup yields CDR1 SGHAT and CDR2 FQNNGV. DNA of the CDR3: TGTGCCAGCAGCTTAGGTCAGGGGGATACGCAGTATTTT. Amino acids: CASSLGQGDTQYF.

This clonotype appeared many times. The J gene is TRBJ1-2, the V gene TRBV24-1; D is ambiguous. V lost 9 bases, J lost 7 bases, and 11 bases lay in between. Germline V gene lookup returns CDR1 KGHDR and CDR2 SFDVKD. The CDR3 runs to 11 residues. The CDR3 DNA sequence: TGTGCCACCCCTAGAGAGGCTGGCTACACCTTC. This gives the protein CATPREAGYTF.

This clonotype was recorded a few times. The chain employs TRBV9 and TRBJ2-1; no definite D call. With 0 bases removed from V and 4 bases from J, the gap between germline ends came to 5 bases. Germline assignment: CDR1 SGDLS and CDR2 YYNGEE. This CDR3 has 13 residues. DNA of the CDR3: TGTGCCAGCAGCGTAGGGGCATACAATGAGCAGTTCTTC. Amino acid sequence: CASSVGAYNEQFF.

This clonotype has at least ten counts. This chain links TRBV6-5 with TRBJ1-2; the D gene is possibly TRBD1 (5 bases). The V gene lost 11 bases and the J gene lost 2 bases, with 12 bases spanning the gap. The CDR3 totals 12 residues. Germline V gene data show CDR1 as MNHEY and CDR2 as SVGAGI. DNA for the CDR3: TGTGCCGCCGGGAGGGGAAACTATGGCTACACCTTC. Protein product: CAAGRGNYGYTF.

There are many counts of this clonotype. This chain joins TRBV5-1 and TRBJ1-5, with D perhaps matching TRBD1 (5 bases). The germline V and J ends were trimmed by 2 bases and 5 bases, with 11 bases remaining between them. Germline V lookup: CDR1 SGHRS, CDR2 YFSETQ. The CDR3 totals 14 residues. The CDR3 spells CASSFSGADQPQHF. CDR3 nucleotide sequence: TGCGCCAGCAGCTTCAGTGGGGCAGATCAGCCCCAGCATTTT.

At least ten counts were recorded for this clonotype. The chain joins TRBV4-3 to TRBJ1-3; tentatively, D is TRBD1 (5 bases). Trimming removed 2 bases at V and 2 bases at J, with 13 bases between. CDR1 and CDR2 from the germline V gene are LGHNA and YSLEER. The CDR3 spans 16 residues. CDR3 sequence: CASSQSRGQAGNTIYF. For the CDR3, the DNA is TGCGCCAGCAGCCAATCAAGGGGCCAAGCTGGAAACACCATATATTTT.